The 20 T cell receptor beta chains in this list originate from one sample, sequenced in a study of blood T cell repertoires in COVID-19. Sequencing used immunoSEQ multiplex PCR; TCRdb keeps in-frame clones, though not all of them. The sample lists about 170,000 clones; 82% were seen once. The source material was peripheral blood. These receptors originate from a woman aged 40 to 50 with COVID-19, enrolled during active disease.

The chain carries TRBV10-3 and TRBJ1-1; the D gene is possibly TRBD1 (6 bases). This CDR3 has 15 amino acids. Trimming cost V 6 bases and J 3 bases, with 17 bases left between them. Germline V lookup: CDR1 ENHRY, CDR2 SYGVKD. The CDR3 protein is CAISPTGLWDTEAFF. CDR3 nucleotide sequence: TGTGCCATCAGCCCCACAGGGTTGTGGGACACTGAAGCTTTCTTT.

The V call is TRBV27, the J call TRBJ2-1; 11 bases are a match to TRBD2. The CDR3 has 18 residues. CDR1 and CDR2 from the germline V gene are MNHEY and SMNVEV (reference sequence). V lost 3 bases to trimming and J lost 3 bases; unmatched junction nucleotides: 10. The CDR3 bases are TGTGCCAGCAGTTTTCTTACTAGCGGGAGTGGCTTCTACAATGAGCAGTTCTTC. Translating gives CASSFLTSGSGFYNEQFF.

The J gene is TRBJ1-1, the V gene TRBV18, with a possible D match to TRBD1 (5 bases). Germline loops: CDR1 KGHSH, CDR2 LQKENI. CDR3 length equals 15 residues. V gave up 2 bases and J gave up 5 bases, with 15 bases separating them. The CDR3 bases are TGTGCCAGCTCACCATCGACAGCCAGGAGAACTGAAGCTTTCTTT. Translation: CASSPSTARRTEAFF.

The chain combines TRBV5-1 with TRBJ2-6; the D gene is possibly TRBD1 (5 bases). CDR1 and CDR2 (germline): SGHRS, YFSETQ. V lost 3 bases to trimming and J lost 0 bases, with 10 bases between them. This CDR3 has 16 amino acids. The CDR3: CASSYTTVSGANVLTF. CDR3 nucleotide sequence: TGCGCCAGCAGCTATACGACAGTCTCTGGGGCCAACGTCCTGACTTTC.

J is TRBJ2-1 and V is TRBV27, with D unclear. The CDR3 has 11 residues. V dropped 5 bases and J dropped 4 bases, with 3 bases sitting between them. Germline CDR1 MNHEY, CDR2 SMNVEV (reference sequence). The CDR3 here is CASSLYNEQFF. DNA for the CDR3: TGTGCCAGCAGTCTATACAATGAGCAGTTCTTC.

The V and J genes are TRBV19 and TRBJ2-1; a possible D gene is TRBD2 (5 bases). The V end was cut by 5 bases, the J end by 1 base, with 15 bases between. The CDR3 is made up of 16 amino acids. Germline CDR1 is LNHDA and CDR2 is SQIVND (reference sequence). DNA of the CDR3: TGTGCCAGTAGTGTCGGGGTAGCCCGGTCCTACAATGAGCAGTTCTTC. This codes for CASSVGVARSYNEQFF.

This clone turned up a few times. This sequence joins TRBV29-1 and TRBJ1-3, with D tentatively TRBD1 (5 bases). V lost 7 bases to trimming and J lost 16 bases, with 20 bases between them. The CDR3 loop spans 11 amino acids. Per the germline V gene, CDR1 is SQVTM and CDR2 is ANQGSEA. The CDR3 nucleotides read TGCAGCGGGAGAGAGGGGAGCGGGTTCTATTTT. Translation: CSGREGSGFYF.

V gene TRBV4-2 combines with J gene TRBJ2-2; no reliable D call. This CDR3 has 15 residues. Trimming cost V 0 bases and J 6 bases, with 11 bases left between them. In germline, CDR1 is LGHNA, CDR2 YNFKEQ. The CDR3 DNA follows: TGTGCCAGCAGCCAAGATCAAGGCGGATCCGGGGAGCTGTTTTTT. It translates to CASSQDQGGSGELFF.

The chain carries TRBV2 and TRBJ1-2; TRBD1 matches 8 bases. Germline CDR1 SNHLY, CDR2 FYNNEI. V lost 6 bases and J lost 1; bases outside the gene matches: 10. CDR3 length: 16 amino acids. CDR3 nucleotide sequence: TGTGCCAGCAGCAAACCCCGGACAGGGCTTAACTATGGCTACACCTTC. It is translated as CASSKPRTGLNYGYTF.

The chain employs TRBV7-3 and TRBJ1-2; D is uncertain. The V and J ends lost 0 bases and 6 bases respectively, with 14 bases between them. The germline V gene has CDR1 SGHTA and CDR2 FQGTGA. The CDR3 runs 15 residues. CDR3: CASSLTPADGDGYTF. In DNA, the CDR3 is TGTGCCAGCAGCTTAACGCCAGCCGACGGGGATGGCTACACCTTC.

The J gene is TRBJ1-5, the V gene TRBV6-5, with TRBD1 matching 7 bases. The V gene's germline CDR1 is MNHEY and CDR2 SVGAGI. This CDR3 has 14 amino acids. The V gene end was trimmed by 7 bases and the J gene end by 6 bases; junction bases not matched to a gene: 9. CDR3 nucleotide sequence: TGTGCCAGCAAGACGACAGGGTGGACTCAGCCCCAGCATTTT. Protein sequence: CASKTTGWTQPQHF.

There are a few counts of this clone. The chain links TRBV7-9 to TRBJ2-6, with no clear D. The CDR3 is 13 amino acids. V lost 6 bases and J lost 4, with 7 bases in between. Germline lookup yields CDR1 SEHNR and CDR2 FQNEAQ (reference sequence). The CDR3 loop is CASRERGANVLTF. The CDR3 DNA follows: TGTGCCAGCAGGGAGCGCGGGGCCAACGTCCTGACTTTC.

This sequence joins TRBV7-2 and TRBJ1-2; no clear D. The V and J ends lost 5 bases and 2 bases respectively, with 12 bases between them. Germline assignment: CDR1 SGHTA and CDR2 FQGNSA. The CDR3 totals 14 residues. The CDR3, as DNA: TGTGCCAGCAGCCCAACTCCGTCAAACTATGGCTACACCTTC. Translation gives CASSPTPSNYGYTF.

This rearrangement joins TRBV28 to TRBJ1-4; D gene unclear. This CDR3 has 14 residues. V was pared by 5 bases and J by 8 bases, with 15 bases between. Germline loops: CDR1 MDHEN, CDR2 SYDVKM. The CDR3 DNA is TGTGCCAGCAGTCGGGAAGAGGTTAGGGAAAAACTGTTTTTT. This sequence encodes CASSREEVREKLFF. Supplemented by reference TRBV28 and TRBJ1-4, the full variable domain reads DVKVTQSSRYLVKRTGEKVFLECVQDMDHENMFWYRQDPGLGLRLIYFSYDVKMKEKGDIPEGYSVSREKKERFSLILESASTNQTSMYLCASSREEVREKLFFGSGTQLSVL.

The chain employs TRBV6-5 and TRBJ2-1; D uncertain. Trimming cost V 6 bases and J 0 bases, with 6 bases left between them. The CDR3 runs 13 residues. Germline-derived CDR1 and CDR2 are MNHEY and SVGAGI. The CDR3 DNA sequence: TGTGCCAGCAGAGCTTCCTCCTACAATGAGCAGTTCTTC. As protein: CASRASSYNEQFF.

The J gene is TRBJ2-1, the V gene TRBV5-8, with 9 positions matching TRBD2. Per germline, CDR1 SGHTS and CDR2 YDEGEE. After removal of 0 bases from V and 2 bases from J, the junction contained 6 bases not matched to a gene. The CDR3 loop spans 17 amino acids. Here the CDR3 reads CASSLDRASGTYNEQFF. The CDR3 DNA reads TGTGCCAGCAGCTTGGATAGGGCTAGCGGGACCTACAATGAGCAGTTCTTC.

This clone was counted a few times. The chain recombines TRBV6-2 or TRBV6-3 with TRBJ1-4, with 7 bases lining up with TRBD1. The CDR3 is made up of 17 amino acids. The J segment lost 4 bases and the V segment lost 0 bases, leaving 8 bases of the junction unmatched. CDR1 is MNHEY, CDR2 SVGEGT, per germline. CDR3 in amino acids: CASSYSIRDSNNEKLFF. The CDR3 nucleotides read TGTGCCAGCAGTTACTCGATCCGGGACAGCAATAATGAAAAACTGTTTTTT.

CDR3 amino acids: CASSIGSGSTDTQYF. The CDR3 nucleotides are TGTGCCAGTAGTATAGGTAGCGGAAGCACAGATACGCAGTATTTT. The gene calls are TRBV19 and TRBJ2-3; weak D call: TRBD2 (6 bases). Germline V lookup: CDR1 LNHDA, CDR2 SQIVND (reference sequence). This CDR3 has 15 amino acids. Trimming took 1 base from V and 0 from J, leaving 8 bases between them. Supplemented by reference TRBV19 and TRBJ2-3, the full variable domain reads DGGITQSPKYLFRKEGQNVTLSCEQNLNHDAMYWYRQDPGQGLRLIYYSQIVNDFQKGDIAEGYSVSREKKESFPLTVTSAQKNPTAFYLCASSIGSGSTDTQYFGPGTRLTVL.

This clone was picked up a small number of times. The chain combines TRBV7-9 with TRBJ1-2, with unresolved D. Germline V CDR1 and CDR2: SEHNR, FQNEAQ (reference sequence). The CDR3 extends over 11 amino acids. Trimming left V 4 bases short and J 8 bases short, with 8 bases between. The DNA for the CDR3 is TGTGCCAGCAGCTATCGCGAGGGCTACACCTTC. Amino acids: CASSYREGYTF.

The CDR3 reads CAWSVQWETQYF. In nucleotides, the CDR3 is TGTGCCTGGAGTGTACAGTGGGAGACCCAGTACTTC. The chain couples TRBV30 to TRBJ2-5; D gene ambiguous. V lost 0 bases, J lost 5 bases, and 7 bases lay in between. The CDR3 length is 12 residues. Germline lookup yields CDR1 GTSNPN and CDR2 SVGIG (reference sequence).